This TCR beta chain was captured in a study of shared clonotypes between healthy human individuals. Overall study: Donor composition was two women and a few men, aged 18 to 49.

Note on this clone: Its antigen is currently unknown.

The germline V gene encodes CDR1 GTSNPN and CDR2 SVGIG (reference sequence). The CDR3 is made up of 12 amino acids. Trimming took 4 bases from V and 3 from J, leaving 7 bases between them. Clones were read by immunoSEQ multiplex PCR, and TCRdb kept only the in-frame ones, dropping some. Here the sample spans about 1 million clones, around 76% being singletons. Study outcomes and limitations: Researchers sampled only blood; tissue repertoires likely differ. Rarefaction showed that sequencing of sorted subsets was incomplete (despite large depth). Generally, estimated richness proved larger in naive subsets than it did in memory subsets.

This TCR was recovered from a young man in good health. The genes are TRBV30 and TRBJ2-4, with no clear D. Sequences were obtained from memory CD4+ T cells sorted from blood. The sample's subset: CD45RA-negative fraction. CDR3 protein: CAWTTGKNIQYF. The CDR3 DNA reads as TGTGCCTGGACTACGGGCAAAAACATTCAGTACTTC.